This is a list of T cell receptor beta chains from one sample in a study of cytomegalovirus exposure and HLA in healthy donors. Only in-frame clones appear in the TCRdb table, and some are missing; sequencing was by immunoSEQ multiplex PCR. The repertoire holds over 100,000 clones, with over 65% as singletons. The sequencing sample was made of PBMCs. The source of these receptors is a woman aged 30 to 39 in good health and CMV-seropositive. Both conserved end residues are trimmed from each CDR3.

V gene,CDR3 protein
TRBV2,ASSEALGWGDEQY
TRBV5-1,ASSHRLAGPNNEQF
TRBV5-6,ASSFGQLSTDTQY
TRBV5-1,ASTEGLAGTYEQY
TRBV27,ASSLFGPNEQF
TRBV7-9,SSSSGSDTQY
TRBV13,ASSLGTGVEKLF
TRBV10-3,AISVQGVEQY
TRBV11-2,ASSFVGGETQY
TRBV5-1,ASSLRPMTGFEGNSPLH
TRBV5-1,ASSLNSRVTEAF
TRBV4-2,ASRRDSGGTYEQY
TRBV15,ATSRDRDRNEKLF
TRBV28,ASNTPAGSGNTIY
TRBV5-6,ASSFGTVYGYT
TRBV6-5,ASSPRLAGLYEQY
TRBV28,ASSYRGEKLF
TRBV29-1,SVSTGSRSNQPQH
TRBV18,ASSPSTGGSGNTIY
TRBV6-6,ASKWGRQGAF
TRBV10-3,AITGGGSSYNEQF
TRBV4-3,ASSQDDRASSYNSPLH
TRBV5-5,ASSLGDRIGANVLT
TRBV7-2,ASSQRQGANSPLH
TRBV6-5,ASSLTLAGVNEQF
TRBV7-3,ASSLVAGVDNEQF
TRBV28,ASSPPVGGAQGKTEAF
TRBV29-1,SVPLSPGQGPTGTEAF
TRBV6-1,ASSDSEAF
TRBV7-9,ASSLGGRGNTGELF
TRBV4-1,ASSRGLTQY